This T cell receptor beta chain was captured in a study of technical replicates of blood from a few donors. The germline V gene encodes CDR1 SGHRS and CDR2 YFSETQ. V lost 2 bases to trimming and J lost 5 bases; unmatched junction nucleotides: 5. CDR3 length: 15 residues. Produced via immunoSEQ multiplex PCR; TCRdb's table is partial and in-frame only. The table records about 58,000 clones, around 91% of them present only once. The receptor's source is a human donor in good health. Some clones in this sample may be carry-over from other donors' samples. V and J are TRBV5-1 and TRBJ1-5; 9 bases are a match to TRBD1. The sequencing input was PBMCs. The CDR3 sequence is CASSLQGAFDQPQHF. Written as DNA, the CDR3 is TGCGCCAGCAGCTTACAGGGGGCATTTGATCAGCCCCAGCATTTT.